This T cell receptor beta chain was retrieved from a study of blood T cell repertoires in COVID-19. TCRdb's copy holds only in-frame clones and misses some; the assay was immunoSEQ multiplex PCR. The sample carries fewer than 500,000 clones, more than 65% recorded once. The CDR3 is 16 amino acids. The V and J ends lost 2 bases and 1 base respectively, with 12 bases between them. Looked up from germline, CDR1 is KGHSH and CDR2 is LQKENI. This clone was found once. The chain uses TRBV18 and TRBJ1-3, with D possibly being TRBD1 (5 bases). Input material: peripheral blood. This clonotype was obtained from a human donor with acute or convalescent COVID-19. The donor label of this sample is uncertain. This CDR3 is CASSPIVGGSGNTIYF. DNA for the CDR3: TGTGCCAGCTCACCAATCGTGGGGGGATCTGGAAACACCATATATTTT.